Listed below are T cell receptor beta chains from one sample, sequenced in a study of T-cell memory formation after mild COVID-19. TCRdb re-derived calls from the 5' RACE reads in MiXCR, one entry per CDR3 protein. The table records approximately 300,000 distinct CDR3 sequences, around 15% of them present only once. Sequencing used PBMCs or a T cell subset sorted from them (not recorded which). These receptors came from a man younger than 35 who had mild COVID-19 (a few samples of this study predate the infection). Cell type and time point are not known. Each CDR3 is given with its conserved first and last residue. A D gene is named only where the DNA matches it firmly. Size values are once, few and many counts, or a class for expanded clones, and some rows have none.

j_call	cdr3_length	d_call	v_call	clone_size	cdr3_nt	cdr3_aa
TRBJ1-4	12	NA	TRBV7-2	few	TGTGCCAGCAGCTTGGAGGGTGTAAAACTGTTTTTT	CASSLEGVKLFF
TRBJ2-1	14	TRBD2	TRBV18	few	TGTGCCAGCTCAAGACTAGCGGGGGGTTTGGAGCAGTTCTTC	CASSRLAGGLEQFF
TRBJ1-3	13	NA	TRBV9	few	TGTGCCAGCAGCGTATTAGGTGGAAACACCATATATTTT	CASSVLGGNTIYF
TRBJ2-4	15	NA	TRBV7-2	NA	TGTGCCAGCAGCTCGAGGACAGAGACCTTTTCCATTCAGTACTTC	CASSSRTETFSIQYF
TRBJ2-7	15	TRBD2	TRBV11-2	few	TGTGCCAGCAGCTTGAAGGCAGGGAGGGGTCCGGAGCAGTACTTC	CASSLKAGRGPEQYF
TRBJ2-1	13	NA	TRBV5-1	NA	TGCGCCAGCAGCTTGGCGATGGGGAATGAGCAGTTCTTC	CASSLAMGNEQFF
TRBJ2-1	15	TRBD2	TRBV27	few	TGTGCCAGCAGTCCCAGACTAGCGGGGGCCTATGAGCAGTTCTTC	CASSPRLAGAYEQFF
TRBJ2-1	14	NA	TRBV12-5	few	TGTGCTAGTGCCCGGGGGCCTACATTACCTGAGCAGTTCTTC	CASARGPTLPEQFF
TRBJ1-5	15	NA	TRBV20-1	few	TGCAGTGCTAGATCGGATAGACAGCCCAATCAGCCCCAGCATTTT	CSARSDRQPNQPQHF
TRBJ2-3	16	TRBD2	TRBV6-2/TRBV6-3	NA	TGTGCCAGCAGTTACCCAGCGGGGGGGCTAGGAGATACGCAGTATTTT	CASSYPAGGLGDTQYF
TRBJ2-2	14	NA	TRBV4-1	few	TGCGCCAGCACGCGGCTAGATAGCACCGGGGAGCTGTTTTTT	CASTRLDSTGELFF
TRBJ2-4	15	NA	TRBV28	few	TGTGCCACCAGGGGGGGCTCCTCTGTTGTGGACATTCAGTACTTC	CATRGGSSVVDIQYF
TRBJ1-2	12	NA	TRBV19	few	TGTGCCAGTAGTCGTAATAACTATGGCTACACCTTC	CASSRNNYGYTF
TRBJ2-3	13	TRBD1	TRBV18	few	TGTGCCAGCTCACCTGGACAGGGGGATACGCAGTATTTT	CASSPGQGDTQYF
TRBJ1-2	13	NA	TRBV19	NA	TGTGCCAGTAGCCCCGACGGATCCTATGGCTACACCTTC	CASSPDGSYGYTF
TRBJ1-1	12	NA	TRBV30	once	TGTGCCTGGAACACTGGACAGAGAGGAGCTTTCTTT	CAWNTGQRGAFF
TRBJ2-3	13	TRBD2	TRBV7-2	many	TGTGCCAGCACCGCTGGACTAGCGTATACGCAGTATTTT	CASTAGLAYTQYF
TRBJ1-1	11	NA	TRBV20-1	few	TGCAGTGCGGACCGGGGCACTGAAGCTTTCTTT	CSADRGTEAFF
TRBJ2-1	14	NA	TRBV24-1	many	TGTGCCACCAGTGATCCTAGGAGGGGGATTGAGCAGTTCTTC	CATSDPRRGIEQFF
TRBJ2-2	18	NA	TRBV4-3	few	TGCGCCAGCAGCCAAGAACGGACTGCACCCCTGAACACCGGGGAGCTGTTTTTT	CASSQERTAPLNTGELFF
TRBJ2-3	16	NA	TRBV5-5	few	TGTGCCAGCAGCTCACGGGCCGGGAGCGGTGGCGATACGCAGTATTTT	CASSSRAGSGGDTQYF
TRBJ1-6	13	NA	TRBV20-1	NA	TGCAGTGCTTTTACCCCTTGGGACTCACCCCTCCACTTT	CSAFTPWDSPLHF
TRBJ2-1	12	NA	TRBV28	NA	TGTGCCAGCAAGCTAGCAGGGCATGAGCAGTTCTTC	CASKLAGHEQFF
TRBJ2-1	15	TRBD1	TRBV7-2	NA	TGTGCCAGCAGCCCCAGACAGGGACCCTACAATGAGCAGTTCTTC	CASSPRQGPYNEQFF
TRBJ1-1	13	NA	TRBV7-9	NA	TGTGCCAGCAGCTGGGGACCGAACACTGAAGCTTTCTTT	CASSWGPNTEAFF
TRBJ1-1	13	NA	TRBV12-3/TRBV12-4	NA	TGTGCCAGCAGTAATCAGGGAATTGTTGAAGCTTTCTTT	CASSNQGIVEAFF
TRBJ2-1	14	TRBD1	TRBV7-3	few	TGTGCCAGCAGCTCCTCGGGACAGGGTGGTGAGCAGTTCTTC	CASSSSGQGGEQFF
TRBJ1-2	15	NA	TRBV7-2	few	TGTGCCAGCAGCTTAGACGTCAGCTTCTTTTATGGCTACACCTTC	CASSLDVSFFYGYTF
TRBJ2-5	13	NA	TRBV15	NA	TGTGCCACCAGCAGGGGGCCCTCAGAGACCCAGTACTTC	CATSRGPSETQYF
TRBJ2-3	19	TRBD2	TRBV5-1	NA	TGCGCCAGCTCCACAGAGGGACTAGCGGGGGGATTCTATATTGATACGCAGTATTTT	CASSTEGLAGGFYIDTQYF
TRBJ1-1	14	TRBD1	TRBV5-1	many	TGCGCCAGCAGCGGGACAGGGGGGAACACTGAAGCTTTCTTT	CASSGTGGNTEAFF
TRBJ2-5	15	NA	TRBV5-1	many	TGCGCCAGCAGCTTCGAGGGGGGGGTCCAAGAGACCCAGTACTTC	CASSFEGGVQETQYF
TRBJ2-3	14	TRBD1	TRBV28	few	TGTGCCAGCAGTTTGCCTCCAGGGGGCCATACGCAGTATTTT	CASSLPPGGHTQYF
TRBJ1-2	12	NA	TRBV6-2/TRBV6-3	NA	TGTGCCAGCAGTAGACAGGACTATGGCTACACCTTC	CASSRQDYGYTF
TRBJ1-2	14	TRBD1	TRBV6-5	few	TGTGCCAGCAGTTACTCCACAGGGGGAGGCGGCTACACCTTC	CASSYSTGGGGYTF
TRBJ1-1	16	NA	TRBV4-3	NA	TGCGCCAGCAGCCAAGTGGGGAAAGGGGCACTGACTGAAGCTTTCTTT	CASSQVGKGALTEAFF
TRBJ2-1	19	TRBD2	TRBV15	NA	TGTGCCACCAGCAGACCTTTTTCGGCTAGCGGGGGGTCTCGGAATGAGCAGTTCTTC	CATSRPFSASGGSRNEQFF
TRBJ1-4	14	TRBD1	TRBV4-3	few	TGCGCCAGCAGCCAAGGGAACAGGGGAGAAAAACTGTTTTTT	CASSQGNRGEKLFF
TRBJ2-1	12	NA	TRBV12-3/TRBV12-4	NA	TGTGCCAGCAGTTCCTCTGCGAGCTGGCAGTTCTTC	CASSSSASWQFF
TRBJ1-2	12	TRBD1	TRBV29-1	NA	TGCAGCGTTGGGGGACAGTTATATGGCTACACCTTC	CSVGGQLYGYTF
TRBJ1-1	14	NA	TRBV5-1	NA	TGCGCCAGCAGCTTGGCCTGGGGAAACACTGAAGCTTTCTTT	CASSLAWGNTEAFF
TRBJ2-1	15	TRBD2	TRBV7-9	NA	TGTGCCAGCAGCTTAGGGACTAGCGGGGTGTATGAGCAGTTCTTC	CASSLGTSGVYEQFF
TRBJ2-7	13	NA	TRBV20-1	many	TGCAGTGCCCCGTCCCTTGGCTCCTACGAGCAGTACTTC	CSAPSLGSYEQYF
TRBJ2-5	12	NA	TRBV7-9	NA	TGTGCCAGCAGCATTATGCGGGAGACCCAGTACTTC	CASSIMRETQYF
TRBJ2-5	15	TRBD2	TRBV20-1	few	TGCAGTGCGAGAATAGCGGGACCATACCAAGAGACCCAGTACTTC	CSARIAGPYQETQYF
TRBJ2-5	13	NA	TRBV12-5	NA	TGTGCTAGTGCGCTTAGGTCGAGGGAGACCCAGTACTTC	CASALRSRETQYF
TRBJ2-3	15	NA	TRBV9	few	TGTGCCAGCAGCGTCGGCAGGACCTTCACAGATACGCAGTATTTT	CASSVGRTFTDTQYF
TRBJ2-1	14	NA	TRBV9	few	TGTGCCAGCAGCGTAGCTGGGGCCATCAATGAGCAGTTCTTC	CASSVAGAINEQFF
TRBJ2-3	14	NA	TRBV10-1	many	TGCGCCAGCAGTGAGAACATGATCACAGATACGCAGTATTTT	CASSENMITDTQYF
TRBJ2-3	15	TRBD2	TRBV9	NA	TGTGCCAGCAGCGTAGTAGGGCGGGGGTTGGATACGCAGTATTTT	CASSVVGRGLDTQYF
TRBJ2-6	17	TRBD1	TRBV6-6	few	TGTGCCAGCAGTTATACAGACAGGGCCTCTGGGGCCAACGTCCTGACTTTC	CASSYTDRASGANVLTF
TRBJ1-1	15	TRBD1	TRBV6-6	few	TGTGCCAGCAGTCTTCCGACAGGGGTTAGCACTGAAGCTTTCTTT	CASSLPTGVSTEAFF
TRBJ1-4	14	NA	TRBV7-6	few	TGTGCCAGCAGCTTACAGGCGGTTGGTGAAAAACTGTTTTTT	CASSLQAVGEKLFF
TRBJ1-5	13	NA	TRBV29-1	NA	TGCAGCGTTCAACAGGGCGGCAATCAGCCCCAGCATTTT	CSVQQGGNQPQHF